This T cell receptor beta chain stems from a study of T cells in Graves' hyperthyroidism and ophthalmopathy. Study-wide results and limits: Most thyroid clonotypes expanded above 0.001 were also detected in blood.

The study enrolled patients aged 18 to 65 with newly diagnosed hyperthyroidism of under 2 months' duration. Patients were excluded because of uncontrolled infection, other autoimmune disease, pregnancy or lactation. Diagnostic decisions used clinical symptoms, serum thyroxine and TRAb, thyroid ultrasound and orbital computed tomography. With respect to this clonotype: The antigen remains unidentified.

TCR beta CDR3 regions were amplified from RNA transcripts. Using the HTBI primer set, a first-round RT-PCR was run on the TCR CDR3. TCRdb re-derived calls from the multiplex PCR reads in MiXCR, one entry per CDR3 protein. The table shows approximately 400,000 distinct CDR3 sequences, with 15% to 17% occurring only once. CDR3 length: 15 residues. The junction had 3 bases not matched to a gene; V was cut back by 4 bases and J by 2 bases. The germline gives CDR1 SGHRS, CDR2 YFSETQ. Input material: blood. This sequence was found in a woman aged 18 to 35 with Graves' hyperthyroidism that later progressed to Graves' ophthalmopathy. The V call is TRBV5-1, the J call TRBJ1-4; 9 bases fit TRBD1. CDR3 sequence (DNA): TGCGCCAGCAGCCAGGACAGGGGCACTAATGAAAAACTGTTTTTT. Encoded protein: CASSQDRGTNEKLFF.